Listed below are T cell receptor beta chains from one sample, sequenced in a study of cytomegalovirus exposure and HLA in healthy donors. Data came from immunoSEQ multiplex PCR; TCRdb stores just in-frame clones and leaves some out. The data contain about 180,000 clones, more than 60% of them singletons. Sequences were obtained from PBMCs. The source of these receptors is a woman between 45 and 65 years old in good health and CMV-seropositive. CDR3s include the opening cysteine and the closing phenylalanine or tryptophan. The order of the fields is D gene, J gene, clone size, V gene, CDR3 protein, CDR3 DNA. The D gene is left open where the match is weak. Expanded clones get a size class; other rows say once, few or many, or leave the size out.

TRBD1 TRBJ1-4 - TRBV19 CASNEQGVGEKLFF TGTGCCAGTAACGAACAGGGGGTTGGAGAAAAACTGTTTTTT
- TRBJ1-2 - TRBV28 CASSRQWASPGYTF TGTGCCAGCAGCCGACAGTGGGCGTCTCCTGGCTACACCTTC
TRBD2 TRBJ2-7 once TRBV27 CASSSRLAGGYEQYF TGTGCCAGCAGTTCCAGACTAGCGGGAGGCTACGAGCAGTACTTC
- TRBJ2-7 few TRBV30 CAWSVRRVQAYEQYF TGTGCCTGGAGTGTACGGAGGGTCCAAGCCTACGAGCAGTACTTC
- TRBJ1-1 - TRBV6-5 CASSYLFGREYAFF TGTGCCAGCAGTTACCTCTTCGGGAGGGAGTATGCTTTCTTT
TRBD1 TRBJ2-3 - TRBV6-7 CASSYPPDRGNDTQYF TGTGCCAGCAGTTACCCCCCTGACAGGGGCAATGATACGCAGTATTTT
- TRBJ1-1 - TRBV18 CASSPLDKNTEAFF TGTGCCAGCTCACCCCTGGACAAGAACACTGAAGCTTTCTTT
TRBD1 TRBJ1-1 - TRBV5-4 CASSPPGQMNTEAFF TGTGCCAGCAGCCCGCCGGGACAGATGAACACTGAAGCTTTCTTT
TRBD2 TRBJ2-1 - TRBV19 CASRGRGDYNEQFF TGTGCCAGCCGCGGGAGGGGCGACTACAATGAGCAGTTCTTC
- TRBJ1-1 - TRBV4-3 CASSRRTSPNEAFF TGCGCCAGCAGCCGAAGGACATCCCCTAATGAAGCTTTCTTT
- TRBJ2-1 - TRBV21-1 CASSSPGGLAGVGGQFF TGTGCCAGCAGCTCACCGGGGGGACTAGCGGGAGTGGGGGGTCAGTTCTTC
TRBD1 TRBJ1-1 - TRBV7-8 CASSLRGGRTEAFF TGTGCCAGCAGCTTAAGAGGGGGCCGGACTGAAGCTTTCTTT
- TRBJ2-3 - TRBV11-3 CASSLGGEGHPRYF TGTGCCAGCAGCTTAGGGGGGGAAGGACACCCCCGGTATTTT
TRBD1 TRBJ1-2 few TRBV6-6 CASMWTGEDYGYTF TGTGCCAGCATGTGGACAGGGGAGGACTATGGCTACACCTTC
- TRBJ1-5 few TRBV27 CASSSKSRNQPQHF TGTGCCAGCAGTTCCAAGTCCAGGAATCAGCCCCAGCATTTT
TRBD1 TRBJ2-1 - TRBV9 CASSSSRGTGIGNEQFF TGTGCCAGCAGCTCCTCCCGTGGGACAGGGATTGGCAATGAGCAGTTCTTC
TRBD2 TRBJ2-1 - TRBV30 CASGTSGGAGYEQFF TGTGCCTCCGGGACTAGCGGGGGGGCGGGGTATGAGCAGTTCTTC
- TRBJ1-6 - TRBV13 CASGFSNSPLHF TGTGCCAGCGGCTTTAGTAATTCACCCCTCCACTTT
TRBD1 TRBJ1-1 once TRBV4-1 CASSLKTGIRFVYTEAFF TGCGCCAGCAGCCTAAAGACAGGGATTAGGTTTGTGTACACTGAAGCTTTCTTT
TRBD1 TRBJ2-7 - TRBV9 CASSPSDRDHEQYF TGTGCCAGCAGCCCTTCGGACAGGGATCACGAGCAGTACTTC
- TRBJ1-1 - TRBV7-8 CASSPVSTANTEAFF TGTGCCAGCAGTCCCGTCTCGACAGCGAACACTGAAGCTTTCTTT
TRBD2 TRBJ2-3 once TRBV28 CASSLGLARSTDTQYF TGTGCCAGCAGTCTGGGACTAGCGAGAAGCACAGATACGCAGTATTTT
- TRBJ1-5 few TRBV4-3 CASSQDGRGQPQHF TGCGCCAGCAGCCAAGATGGAAGGGGCCAGCCCCAGCATTTT
- TRBJ1-1 few TRBV10-3 CAISESSLNTEAFF TGTGCCATCAGTGAGTCGTCCTTGAACACTGAAGCTTTCTTT
- TRBJ2-2 - TRBV9 CASSAQGKLAGELFF TGTGCCAGCAGCGCCCAGGGAAAGTTGGCCGGGGAGCTGTTTTTT
TRBD1 TRBJ2-3 few TRBV10-3 CASSYTPSRGRDTQYF TGTGCCAGCAGTTACACCCCGAGCAGGGGGCGCGATACGCAGTATTTT
- TRBJ1-2 few TRBV30 CAWSVKPANYGYTF TGTGCCTGGAGTGTTAAACCAGCTAACTATGGCTACACCTTC
- TRBJ1-1 - TRBV19 CASSSTGMNTEAFF TGTGCCAGTAGTTCGACAGGTATGAACACTGAAGCTTTCTTT
- TRBJ2-7 - TRBV30 CAWSRGLGSYEQYF TGTGCCTGGAGCAGAGGTCTAGGCTCCTACGAGCAGTACTTC
TRBD1 TRBJ2-1 once TRBV19 CASSIAGTGGYNEQFF TGTGCCAGTAGTATAGCTGGGACAGGGGGCTACAATGAGCAGTTCTTC
TRBD1 TRBJ1-2 - TRBV5-1 CASSLASPDRGKGYTF TGCGCCAGCAGCTTGGCTTCCCCGGACAGGGGCAAGGGCTACACCTTC
- TRBJ2-7 - TRBV4-3 CASSQGDFRRGGEQYF TGCGCCAGCAGCCAAGGAGATTTCCGCAGGGGTGGCGAGCAGTACTTC
- TRBJ1-1 few TRBV7-2 CASSPWGGAAFF TGTGCCAGCAGCCCTTGGGGGGGGGCGGCTTTCTTT
- TRBJ1-2 few TRBV11-2 CASSLGGLYGYTF TGTGCCAGCAGCTTGGGGGGACTCTATGGCTACACCTTC
- TRBJ1-1 - TRBV5-1 CASSPQSRGEGAEAFF TGCGCCAGCAGCCCGCAAAGTCGGGGGGAAGGCGCTGAAGCTTTCTTT
TRBD1 TRBJ2-7 - TRBV6-5 CASSSRQGRPYEQYF TGTGCCAGCAGTAGCCGACAGGGCCGTCCCTACGAGCAGTACTTC
- TRBJ1-1 - TRBV5-1 CASSDGLMNTEAFF TGCGCCAGCAGTGACGGACTCATGAACACTGAAGCTTTCTTT
- TRBJ1-1 few TRBV6-1 CASSGQLTEAFF TGTGCCAGCTCTGGACAGCTCACTGAAGCTTTCTTT
TRBD1 TRBJ1-4 - TRBV7-2 CASSFDRGTNEKLFF TGTGCCAGCAGCTTCGACAGGGGCACTAATGAAAAACTGTTTTTT